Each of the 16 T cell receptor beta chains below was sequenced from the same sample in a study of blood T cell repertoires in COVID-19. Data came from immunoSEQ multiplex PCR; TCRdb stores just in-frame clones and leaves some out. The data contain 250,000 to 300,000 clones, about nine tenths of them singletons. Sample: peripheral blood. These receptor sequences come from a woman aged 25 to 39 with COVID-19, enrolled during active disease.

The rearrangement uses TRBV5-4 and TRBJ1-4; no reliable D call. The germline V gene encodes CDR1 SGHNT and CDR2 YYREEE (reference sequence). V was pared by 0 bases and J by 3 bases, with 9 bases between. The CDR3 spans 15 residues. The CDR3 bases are TGTGCCAGCAGCTTGGCCTATGAATCTAATGAAAAACTGTTTTTT. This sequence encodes CASSLAYESNEKLFF.

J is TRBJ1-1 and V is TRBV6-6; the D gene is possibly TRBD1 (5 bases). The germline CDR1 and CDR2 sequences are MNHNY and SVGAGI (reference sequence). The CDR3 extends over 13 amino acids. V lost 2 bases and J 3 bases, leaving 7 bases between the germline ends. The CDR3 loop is CASSYGGDTEAFF. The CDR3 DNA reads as TGTGCCAGCAGTTACGGAGGGGACACTGAAGCTTTCTTT.

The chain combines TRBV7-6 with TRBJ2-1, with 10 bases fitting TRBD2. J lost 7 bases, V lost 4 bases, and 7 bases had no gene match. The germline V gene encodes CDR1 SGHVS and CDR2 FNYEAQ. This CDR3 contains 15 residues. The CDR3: CASSSSGRGPNEQFF. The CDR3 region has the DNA TGTGCCAGCAGCTCCAGCGGGAGGGGACCAAATGAGCAGTTCTTC.

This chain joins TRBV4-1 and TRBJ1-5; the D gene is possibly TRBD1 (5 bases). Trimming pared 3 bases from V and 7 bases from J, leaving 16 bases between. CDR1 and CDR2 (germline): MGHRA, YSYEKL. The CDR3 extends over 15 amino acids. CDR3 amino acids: CASSHDLSGAQPQHF. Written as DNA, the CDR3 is TGCGCCAGCAGCCACGACCTGAGCGGGGCACAGCCCCAGCATTTT.

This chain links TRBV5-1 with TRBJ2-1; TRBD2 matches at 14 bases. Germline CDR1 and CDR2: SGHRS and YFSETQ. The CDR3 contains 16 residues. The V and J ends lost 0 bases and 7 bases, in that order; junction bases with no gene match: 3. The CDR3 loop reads CASSLGTSGRMNEQFF. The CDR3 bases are TGCGCCAGCAGCTTGGGGACTAGCGGGAGGATGAATGAGCAGTTCTTC. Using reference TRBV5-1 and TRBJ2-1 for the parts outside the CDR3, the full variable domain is KAGVTQTPRYLIKTRGQQVTLSCSPISGHRSVSWYQQTPGQGLQFLFEYFSETQRNKGNFPGRFSGRQFSNSRSEMNVSTLELGDSALYLCASSLGTSGRMNEQFFGPGTRLTVL.

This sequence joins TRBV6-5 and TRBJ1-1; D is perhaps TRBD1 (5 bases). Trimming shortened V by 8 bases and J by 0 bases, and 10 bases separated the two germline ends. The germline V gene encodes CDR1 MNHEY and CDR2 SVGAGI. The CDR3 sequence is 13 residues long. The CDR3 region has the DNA TGTGCCAGCTTGGGGGGGTTGAACACTGAAGCTTTCTTT. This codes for CASLGGLNTEAFF.

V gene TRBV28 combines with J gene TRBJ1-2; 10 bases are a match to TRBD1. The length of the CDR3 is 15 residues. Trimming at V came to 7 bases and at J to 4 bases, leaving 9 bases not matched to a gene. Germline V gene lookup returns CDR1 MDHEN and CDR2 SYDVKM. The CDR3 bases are TGTGCCAGCATCTCAGGGACAGGGGTTGGCTATGGCTACACCTTC. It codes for CASISGTGVGYGYTF.

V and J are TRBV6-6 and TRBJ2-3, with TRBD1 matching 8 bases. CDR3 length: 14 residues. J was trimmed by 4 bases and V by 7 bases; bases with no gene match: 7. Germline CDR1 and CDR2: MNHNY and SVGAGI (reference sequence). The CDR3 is CASMNLQGADTQYF. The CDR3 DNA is TGTGCCAGCATGAATCTACAGGGGGCAGATACGCAGTATTTT.

The CDR3: CASSFFRGINSPLHF. The CDR3 DNA reads as TGTGCCAGCAGTTTTTTTCGGGGGATCAATTCACCCCTCCACTTT. The V gene is TRBV27, the J gene TRBJ1-6; the D gene is possibly TRBD1 (5 bases). The CDR3 totals 15 residues. V gave up 3 bases and J gave up 7 bases, with 13 bases separating them. Germline V lookup: CDR1 MNHEY, CDR2 SMNVEV (reference sequence).

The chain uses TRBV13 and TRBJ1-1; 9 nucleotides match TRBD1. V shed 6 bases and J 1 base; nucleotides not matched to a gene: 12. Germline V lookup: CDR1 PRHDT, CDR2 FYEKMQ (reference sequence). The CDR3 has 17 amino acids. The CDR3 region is CASRMAGQGNWNTEAFF. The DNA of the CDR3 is TGTGCCAGCAGGATGGCAGGACAGGGGAATTGGAACACTGAAGCTTTCTTT. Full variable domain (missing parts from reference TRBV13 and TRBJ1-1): AAGVIQSPRHLIKEKRETATLKCYPIPRHDTVYWYQQGPGQDPQFLISFYEKMQSDKGSIPDRFSAQQFSDYHSELNMSSLELGDSALYFCASRMAGQGNWNTEAFFGQGTRLTVV.

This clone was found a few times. The DNA for the CDR3 is TGTGCCAGCAGTTTACGCCAGAGCAATCAGCCCCAGCATTTT. This sequence encodes CASSLRQSNQPQHF. V is TRBV27 and J is TRBJ1-5; D not certain. V lost 2 bases and J lost 1, with 6 bases in between. The CDR3 covers 14 residues. Germline assignment: CDR1 MNHEY and CDR2 SMNVEV (reference sequence).

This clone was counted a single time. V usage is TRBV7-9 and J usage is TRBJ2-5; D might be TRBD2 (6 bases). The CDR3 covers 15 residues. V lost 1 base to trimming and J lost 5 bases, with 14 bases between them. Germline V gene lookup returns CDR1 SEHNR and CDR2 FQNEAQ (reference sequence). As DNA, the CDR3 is TGTGCCAGCAGCTTAGGGGGAGGCCGTGGGGAGACCCAGTACTTC. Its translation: CASSLGGGRGETQYF. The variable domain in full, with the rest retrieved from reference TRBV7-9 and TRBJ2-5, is DTGVSQNPRHKITKRGQNVTFRCDPISEHNRLYWYRQTLGQGPEFLTYFQNEAQLEKSRLLSDRFSAERPKGSFSTLEIQRTEQGDSAMYLCASSLGGGRGETQYFGPGTRLLVL.

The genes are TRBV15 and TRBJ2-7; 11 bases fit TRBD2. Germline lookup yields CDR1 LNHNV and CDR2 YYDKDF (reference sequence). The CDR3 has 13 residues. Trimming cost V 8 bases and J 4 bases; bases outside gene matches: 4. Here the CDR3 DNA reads TGTGCCACCTCTAGCGGGAGGTTGTACGAGCAGTACTTC. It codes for CATSSGRLYEQYF. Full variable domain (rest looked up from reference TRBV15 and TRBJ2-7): DAMVIQNPRYQVTQFGKPVTLSCSQTLNHNVMYWYQQKSSQAPKLLFHYYDKDFNNEADTPDNFQSRRPNTSFCFLDIRSPGLGDTAMYLCATSSGRLYEQYFGPGTRLTVT.

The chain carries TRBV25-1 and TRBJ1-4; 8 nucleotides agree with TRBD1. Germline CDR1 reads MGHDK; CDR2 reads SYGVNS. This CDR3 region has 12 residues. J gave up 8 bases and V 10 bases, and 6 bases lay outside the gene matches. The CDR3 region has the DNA TGTGCCACCGGACAGGGTGGAGAAAAACTGTTTTTT. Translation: CATGQGGEKLFF.

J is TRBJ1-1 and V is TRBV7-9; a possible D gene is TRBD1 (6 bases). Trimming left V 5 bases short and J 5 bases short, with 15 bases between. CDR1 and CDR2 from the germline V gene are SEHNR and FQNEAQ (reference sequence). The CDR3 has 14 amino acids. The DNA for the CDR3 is TGTGCCAGCAGCCTACCAGGGGATTCGACTGAAGCTTTCTTT. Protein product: CASSLPGDSTEAFF.

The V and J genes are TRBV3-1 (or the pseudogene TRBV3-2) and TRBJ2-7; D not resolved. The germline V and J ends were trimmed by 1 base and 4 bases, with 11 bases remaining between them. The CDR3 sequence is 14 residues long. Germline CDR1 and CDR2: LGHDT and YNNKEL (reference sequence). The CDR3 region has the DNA TGTGCCAGCAGCCAAGCAAACTATCGATACGAGCAGTACTTC. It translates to CASSQANYRYEQYF.